Described below is a single T cell receptor (beta chain) sequence and its context. Its antigen is not known. The CDR3 is 15 residues long. From germline, CDR1 is SGHDT and CDR2 YYEEEE. V was clipped by 4 bases and J by 7 bases, with 17 bases between them. This table comes from immunoSEQ multiplex PCR, and its TCRdb copy is limited to in-frame clones, with some not included. Among under 25,000 clones listed, 82% were seen once. This sample was taken from a study of PD-L1 blockade in urothelial cancer. Study overall: About 85% of the 29 patients were men whose urothelial cancer was bladder-origin. Peripheral blood specimens exhibited a median yield of approximately 150,000 T cells.

As for time point: peripheral blood 6 weeks after treatment start. Metastatic or locally advanced urothelial carcinoma was present in the patients. Study results and caveats: Tumor-associated blood clones were expanded more by durable-benefit patients at 3 weeks.

The sequence came from a man in his 70s with urothelial cancer. The sequencing used PBMCs, collected around atezolizumab (anti-PD-L1) treatment. The V gene is TRBV5-6, the J gene TRBJ2-2; D is ambiguous. This CDR3 is CASSPSGLSSGELFF. CDR3 bases: TGTGCCAGCAGCCCGTCCGGGTTGTCAAGCGGGGAGCTGTTTTTT.